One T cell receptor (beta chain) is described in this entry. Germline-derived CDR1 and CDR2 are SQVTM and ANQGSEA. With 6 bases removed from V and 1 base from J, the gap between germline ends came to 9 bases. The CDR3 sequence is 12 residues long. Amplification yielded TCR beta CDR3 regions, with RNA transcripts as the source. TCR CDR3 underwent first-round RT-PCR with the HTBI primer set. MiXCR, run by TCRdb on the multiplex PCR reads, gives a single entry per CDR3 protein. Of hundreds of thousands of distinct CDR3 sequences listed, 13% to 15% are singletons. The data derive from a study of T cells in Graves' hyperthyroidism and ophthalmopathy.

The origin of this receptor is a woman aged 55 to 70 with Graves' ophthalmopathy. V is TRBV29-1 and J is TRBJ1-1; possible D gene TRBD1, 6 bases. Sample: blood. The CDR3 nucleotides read TGCAGCGTGCTCAGGGGGAACACTGAAGCTTTCTTT. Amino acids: CSVLRGNTEAFF.